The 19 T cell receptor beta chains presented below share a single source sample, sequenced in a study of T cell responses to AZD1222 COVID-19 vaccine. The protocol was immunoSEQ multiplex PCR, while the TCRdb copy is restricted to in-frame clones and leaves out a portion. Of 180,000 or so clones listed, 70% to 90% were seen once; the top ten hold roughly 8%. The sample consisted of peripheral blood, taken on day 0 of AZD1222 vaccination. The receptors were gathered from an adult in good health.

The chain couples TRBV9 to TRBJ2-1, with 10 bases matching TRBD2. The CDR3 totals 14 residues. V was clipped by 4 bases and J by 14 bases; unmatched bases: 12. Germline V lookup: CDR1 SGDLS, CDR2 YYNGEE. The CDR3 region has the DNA TGTGCCAGCAGCCCCGGAGGGGCTAGCGGGGGTGAGTTCTTC. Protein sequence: CASSPGGASGGEFF.

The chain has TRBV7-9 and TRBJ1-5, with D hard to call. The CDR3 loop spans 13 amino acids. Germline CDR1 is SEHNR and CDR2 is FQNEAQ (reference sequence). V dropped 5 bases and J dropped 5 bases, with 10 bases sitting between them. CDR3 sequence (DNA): TGTGCCAGCAGCCCCTTGAATGATCAGCCCCAGCATTTT. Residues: CASSPLNDQPQHF.

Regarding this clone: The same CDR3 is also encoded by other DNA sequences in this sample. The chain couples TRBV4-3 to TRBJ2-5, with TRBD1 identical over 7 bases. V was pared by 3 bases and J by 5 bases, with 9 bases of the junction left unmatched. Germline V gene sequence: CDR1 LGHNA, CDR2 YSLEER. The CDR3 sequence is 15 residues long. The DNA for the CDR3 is TGCGCCAGCAGCCAGGATGGGACAGACCGGGAGACCCAGTACTTC. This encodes CASSQDGTDRETQYF.

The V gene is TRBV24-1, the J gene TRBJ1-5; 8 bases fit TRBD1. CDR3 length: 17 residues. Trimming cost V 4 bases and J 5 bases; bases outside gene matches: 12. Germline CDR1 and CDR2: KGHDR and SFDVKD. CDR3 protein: CATSDPRTGGGDQPQHF. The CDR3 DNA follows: TGTGCCACCAGTGACCCGCGCACAGGGGGAGGGGATCAGCCCCAGCATTTT.

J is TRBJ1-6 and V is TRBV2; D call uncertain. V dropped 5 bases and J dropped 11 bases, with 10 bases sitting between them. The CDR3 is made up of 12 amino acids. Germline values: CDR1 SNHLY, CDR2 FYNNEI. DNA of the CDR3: TGTGCCAGCAGTCAACCGGGGACACCCCTCCACTTT. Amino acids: CASSQPGTPLHF. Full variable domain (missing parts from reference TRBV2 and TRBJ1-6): EPEVTQTPSHQVTQMGQEVILRCVPISNHLYFYWYRQILGQKVEFLVSFYNNEISEKSEIFDDQFSVERPDGSNFTLKIRSTKLEDSAMYFCASSQPGTPLHFGNGTRLTVT.

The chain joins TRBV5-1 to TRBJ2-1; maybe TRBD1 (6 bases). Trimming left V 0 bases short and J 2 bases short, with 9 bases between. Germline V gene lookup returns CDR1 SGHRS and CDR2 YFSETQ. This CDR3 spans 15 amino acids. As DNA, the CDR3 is TGCGCCAGCAGCTTGGTTGGGGGCCCCTACAATGAGCAGTTCTTC. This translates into CASSLVGGPYNEQFF.

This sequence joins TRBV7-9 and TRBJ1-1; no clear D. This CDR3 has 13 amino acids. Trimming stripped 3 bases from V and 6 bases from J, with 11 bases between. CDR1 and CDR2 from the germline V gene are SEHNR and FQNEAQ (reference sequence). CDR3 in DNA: TGTGCCAGCAGCTTCGTCGGTCCGGCTGAAGCTTTCTTT. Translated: CASSFVGPAEAFF.

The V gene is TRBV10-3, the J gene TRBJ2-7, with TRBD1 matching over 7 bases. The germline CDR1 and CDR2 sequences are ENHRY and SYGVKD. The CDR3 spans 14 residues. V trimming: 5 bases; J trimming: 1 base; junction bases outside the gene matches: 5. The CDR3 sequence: CAISTGTDSYEQYF. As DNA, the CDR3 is TGTGCCATCAGTACCGGGACAGATTCCTACGAGCAGTACTTC.

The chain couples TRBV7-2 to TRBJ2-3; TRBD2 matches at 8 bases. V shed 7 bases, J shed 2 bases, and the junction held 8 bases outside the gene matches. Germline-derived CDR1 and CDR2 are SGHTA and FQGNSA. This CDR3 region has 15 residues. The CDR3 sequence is CASTRPGGNTDTQYF. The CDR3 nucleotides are TGTGCCAGCACCCGCCCGGGGGGGAACACAGATACGCAGTATTTT.

Here the CDR3 reads CSVDRGTNTEAFF. CDR3 nucleotides: TGCAGCGTTGATCGGGGAACGAACACTGAAGCTTTCTTT. The genes are TRBV29-1 and TRBJ1-1, with unresolved D. The germline V and J ends were trimmed by 3 bases and 1 base, with 9 bases remaining between them. Germline assignment: CDR1 SQVTM and CDR2 ANQGSEA. This CDR3 is 13 amino acids long.

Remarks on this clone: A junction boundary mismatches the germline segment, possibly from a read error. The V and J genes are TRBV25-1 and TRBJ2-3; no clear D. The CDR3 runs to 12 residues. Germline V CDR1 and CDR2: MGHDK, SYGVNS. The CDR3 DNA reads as TGTGCCAGCAGTGCGACCTCGGGCGTCGTGGTATTT. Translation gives CASSATSGVVVF.

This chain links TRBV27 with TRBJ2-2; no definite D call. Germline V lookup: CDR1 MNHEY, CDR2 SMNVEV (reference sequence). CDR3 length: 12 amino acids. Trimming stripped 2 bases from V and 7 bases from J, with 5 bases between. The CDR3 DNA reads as TGTGCCAGCAGTTTACGGGTCGGGGAGCTGTTTTTT. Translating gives CASSLRVGELFF.

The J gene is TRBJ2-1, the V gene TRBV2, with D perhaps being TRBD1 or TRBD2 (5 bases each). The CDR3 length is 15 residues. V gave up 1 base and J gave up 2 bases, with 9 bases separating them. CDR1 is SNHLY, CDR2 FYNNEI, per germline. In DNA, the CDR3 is TGTGCCAGCAGTGAAGGGGACGTGACCTACAATGAGCAGTTCTTC. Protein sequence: CASSEGDVTYNEQFF.

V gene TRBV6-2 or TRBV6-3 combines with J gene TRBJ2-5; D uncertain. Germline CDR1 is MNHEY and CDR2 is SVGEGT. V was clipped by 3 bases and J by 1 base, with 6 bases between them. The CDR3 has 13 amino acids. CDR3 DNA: TGTGCCAGCAGTTATCAGAGCCAAGAGACCCAGTACTTC. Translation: CASSYQSQETQYF.

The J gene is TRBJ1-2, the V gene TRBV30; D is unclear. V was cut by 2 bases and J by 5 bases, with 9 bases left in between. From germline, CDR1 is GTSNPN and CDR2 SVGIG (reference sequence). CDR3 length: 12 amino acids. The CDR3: CAWSWIGYGYTF. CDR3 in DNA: TGTGCCTGGAGTTGGATAGGGTATGGCTACACCTTC. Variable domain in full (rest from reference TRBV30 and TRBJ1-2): SQTIHQWPATLVQPVGSPLSLECTVEGTSNPNLYWYRQAAGRGLQLLFYSVGIGQISSEVPQNLSASRPQDRQFILSSKKLLLSDSGFYLCAWSWIGYGYTFGSGTRLTVV.

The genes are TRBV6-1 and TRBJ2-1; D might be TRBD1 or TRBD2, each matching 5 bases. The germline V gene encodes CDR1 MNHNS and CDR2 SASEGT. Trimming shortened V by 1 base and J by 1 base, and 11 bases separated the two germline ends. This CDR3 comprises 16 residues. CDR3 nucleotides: TGTGCCAGCAGTGAAGGCTCTGGGGGATCCTACAATGAGCAGTTCTTC. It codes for CASSEGSGGSYNEQFF.

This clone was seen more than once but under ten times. CDR3: CAISDSGLSLNTEAFF. In DNA form, the CDR3 reads TGTGCCATCAGTGATAGTGGTCTATCCCTAAACACTGAAGCTTTCTTT. The chain is built from TRBV10-3 and TRBJ1-1; D gene ambiguous. The CDR3 is 16 residues long. Germline CDR1 is ENHRY and CDR2 is SYGVKD. V was pared by 3 bases and J by 2 bases, with 16 bases between.

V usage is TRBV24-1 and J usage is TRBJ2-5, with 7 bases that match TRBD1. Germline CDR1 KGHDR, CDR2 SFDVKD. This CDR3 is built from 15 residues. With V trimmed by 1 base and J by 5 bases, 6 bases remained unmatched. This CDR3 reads CATSDLRGGRETQYF. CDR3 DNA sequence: TGTGCCACCAGTGATTTAAGAGGGGGCCGGGAGACCCAGTACTTC.

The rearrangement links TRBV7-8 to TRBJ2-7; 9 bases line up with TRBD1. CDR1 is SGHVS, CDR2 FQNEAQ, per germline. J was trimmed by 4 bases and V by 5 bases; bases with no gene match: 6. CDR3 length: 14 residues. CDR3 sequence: CASSIDRGRYEQYF. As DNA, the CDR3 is TGTGCCAGCAGCATCGACAGGGGGAGGTACGAGCAGTACTTC.